The 28 T cell receptor beta chains below all came from one sample that was sequenced in a study of shared clonotypes between healthy human individuals. The table came from immunoSEQ multiplex PCR; TCRdb's copy has only in-frame clones and leaves some out. The sample contains 730,000 or so clones, about 78% of which appear only once. The specimen sequenced was memory CD4+ T cells sorted from blood. Stated subset: CD45RA-negative fraction. Every receptor here comes from a woman younger than 45 in good health.

V and J are TRBV29-1 and TRBJ2-5; D tentatively fits TRBD1 or TRBD2 (5 bases each). The CDR3 extends over 13 amino acids. Trimming stripped 5 bases from V and 1 base from J, with 11 bases between. Germline values: CDR1 SQVTM, CDR2 ANQGSEA. CDR3 region: CSVFSGAQETQYF. The CDR3 coding sequence is TGCAGCGTTTTTTCCGGGGCCCAAGAGACCCAGTACTTC.

The chain joins TRBV27 to TRBJ2-1; 7 bases fit TRBD2. Unmatched junction bases numbered 11, after V lost 6 bases and J lost 3 bases. This CDR3 region has 16 residues. Germline V gene lookup returns CDR1 MNHEY and CDR2 SMNVEV (reference sequence). The DNA for the CDR3 is TGTGCCAGCAGATTGGACCCCCGGGGGGACTACAATGAGCAGTTCTTC. Encoded protein: CASRLDPRGDYNEQFF.

The chain employs TRBV25-1 and TRBJ2-2; 10 bases are a match to TRBD1. The junction had 5 bases not matched to a gene; V was cut back by 5 bases and J by 5 bases. This CDR3 is 15 amino acids long. CDR1 is MGHDK and CDR2 is SYGVNS in the germline V gene. CDR3 loop: CASSQGTGETGELFF. As DNA, the CDR3 is TGTGCCAGCAGTCAAGGGACAGGGGAAACCGGGGAGCTGTTTTTT.

The chain combines TRBV7-7 with TRBJ2-5; maybe TRBD2 (7 bases). The CDR3 spans 15 residues. Deletions cut 4 bases from V and 2 bases from J, with 14 bases between. The V gene's germline CDR1 is SSHAT and CDR2 FNYEAQ (reference sequence). CDR3 amino acids: CASSSQGGGQETQYF. As DNA, the CDR3 is TGTGCCAGCAGCTCACAGGGAGGGGGGCAAGAGACCCAGTACTTC.

This chain uses TRBV12-5 with TRBJ2-1, with 11 bases fitting TRBD2. Losses at the gene ends were 5 bases for V and 0 bases for J; bases not matched to a gene: 15. The CDR3 is 20 residues long. Germline V gene data show CDR1 as LGHNT and CDR2 as FRNRAP. CDR3 sequence reads: CASGLDVLAGGPSSYNEQFF. DNA for the CDR3: TGTGCTAGTGGTCTAGACGTCCTAGCGGGAGGACCAAGCTCCTACAATGAGCAGTTCTTC.

In its sample, this clone was seen a few times. One end of the junction does not line up with germline, which may come from a read error. The identical CDR3 is also encoded by other nucleotide sequences in the sample. The chain has TRBV5-4 and TRBJ2-4; D uncertain. Germline V gene data show CDR1 as SGHNT and CDR2 as YYREEE (reference sequence). The CDR3 contains 13 residues. The CDR3 region has the DNA TGTGCCAGCAGCTTGGGGGCCGCTCAACCATTAATATTC. Protein product: CASSLGAAQPLIF.

This clone has a single count. The sample contains more than one DNA sequence encoding this CDR3. The chain has TRBV7-2 and TRBJ2-5; D not resolved. The CDR3 length is 13 residues. Germline V lookup: CDR1 SGHTA, CDR2 FQGNSA. V lost 4 bases to trimming and J lost 1 base, with 7 bases between them. CDR3 sequence: CASSSRVQETQYF. In DNA form, the CDR3 reads TGTGCCAGCAGCTCCCGGGTCCAAGAGACCCAGTACTTC.

This chain uses TRBV5-1 with TRBJ1-1; 8 nucleotides agree with TRBD1. The CDR3 has 14 residues. Trimming cost V 4 bases and J 5 bases; bases outside gene matches: 7. Germline assignment: CDR1 SGHRS and CDR2 YFSETQ. This chain's CDR3 is CASSIQGVETEAFF. CDR3 bases: TGCGCCAGCAGCATACAGGGGGTTGAGACTGAAGCTTTCTTT.

This chain connects TRBV7-9 to TRBJ1-2; D unresolved. V was shortened by 1 base and J by 4 bases, with 10 bases between the two germline ends. Per the germline V gene, CDR1 is SEHNR and CDR2 is FQNEAQ (reference sequence). The CDR3 is 14 residues long. CDR3 nucleotides: TGTGCCAGCAGCTTAGTTCCGGTGGCCTATGGCTACACCTTC. Translating it yields CASSLVPVAYGYTF. Full variable domain (outside the CDR3, taken from reference TRBV7-9 and TRBJ1-2): DTGVSQNPRHKITKRGQNVTFRCDPISEHNRLYWYRQTLGQGPEFLTYFQNEAQLEKSRLLSDRFSAERPKGSFSTLEIQRTEQGDSAMYLCASSLVPVAYGYTFGSGTRLTVV.

The chain joins TRBV18 to TRBJ2-1; a weak D match, TRBD1 (6 bases). The CDR3 length is 15 residues. The germline V gene encodes CDR1 KGHSH and CDR2 LQKENI. V lost 3 bases to trimming and J lost 8 bases, with 17 bases between them. The CDR3 DNA reads as TGTGCCAGCTCACCCCAGGGGCCGCCAGGCGATGAGCAGTTCTTC. Its protein product is CASSPQGPPGDEQFF.

The chain uses TRBV28 and TRBJ1-2; no clear D. Trimming shortened V by 3 bases and J by 2 bases, and 10 bases separated the two germline ends. The CDR3 loop spans 14 amino acids. Germline CDR1 MDHEN, CDR2 SYDVKM. This CDR3 reads CASSFLMGNYGYTF. For the CDR3, the DNA is TGTGCCAGCAGTTTTTTGATGGGGAACTATGGCTACACCTTC.

J is TRBJ2-1 and V is TRBV18, with 7 bases fitting TRBD1. The CDR3 is 12 residues long. CDR1 is KGHSH, CDR2 LQKENI, per germline. V was clipped by 5 bases and J by 11 bases; unmatched bases: 6. CDR3 protein: CASSSNRGQQFF. The CDR3 DNA follows: TGTGCCAGCTCAAGTAACAGGGGCCAGCAGTTCTTC.

V is TRBV28 and J is TRBJ1-4, with D perhaps TRBD1 (6 bases). V was shortened by 5 bases and J by 3 bases, with 13 bases between the two germline ends. This CDR3 has 15 amino acids. CDR1 and CDR2 (germline): MDHEN, SYDVKM. In DNA, the CDR3 is TGTGCCAGCAGTCCCACCAGGGGATCTAATGAAAAACTGTTTTTT. Translating gives CASSPTRGSNEKLFF.

The chain uses TRBV28 and TRBJ2-7; 7 positions agree with TRBD2. The germline V gene encodes CDR1 MDHEN and CDR2 SYDVKM. The CDR3 is made up of 14 amino acids. The V gene end was trimmed by 6 bases and the J gene end by 3 bases; junction bases not matched to a gene: 8. The CDR3 DNA reads as TGTGCCAGCAGGTTACGGGACTACCTCTACGAGCAGTACTTC. It encodes CASRLRDYLYEQYF.

The rearrangement uses TRBV7-2 and TRBJ2-3; D is perhaps TRBD2 (6 bases). Germline-derived CDR1 and CDR2 are SGHTA and FQGNSA. Trimming shortened V by 1 base and J by 8 bases, and 10 bases separated the two germline ends. This CDR3 has 13 residues. The CDR3 bases are TGTGCCAGCAGCTTAGGGGGGGTGCGTACGCAGTATTTT. This translates into CASSLGGVRTQYF.

The chain joins TRBV18 to TRBJ2-7; 12 bases fit TRBD2. Germline trimming cut 3 bases from V and 4 bases from J; bases unmatched to any gene: 10. In germline, CDR1 is KGHSH, CDR2 LQKENI. CDR3 length: 17 residues. The CDR3 bases are TGTGCCAGCTCACCCACTAGCGGGGGGAATTTGTTATACGAGCAGTACTTC. Its translation: CASSPTSGGNLLYEQYF.

The V and J genes are TRBV5-1 and TRBJ2-7; no reliable D call. V shed 0 bases and J shed 6 bases, with 10 bases lying between them. CDR3 length: 13 amino acids. Germline CDR1 reads SGHRS; CDR2 reads YFSETQ. The CDR3 bases are TGCGCCAGCAGCTTGGGCCTGGGCCTCGAGCAGTACTTC. Translation gives CASSLGLGLEQYF. Using reference TRBV5-1 and TRBJ2-7 for the parts outside the CDR3, the full variable domain is KAGVTQTPRYLIKTRGQQVTLSCSPISGHRSVSWYQQTPGQGLQFLFEYFSETQRNKGNFPGRFSGRQFSNSRSEMNVSTLELGDSALYLCASSLGLGLEQYFGPGTRLTVT.

The chain has TRBV7-6 and TRBJ2-3; D not certain. Germline V CDR1 and CDR2: SGHVS, FNYEAQ. The CDR3 length is 15 residues. Trimming shortened V by 0 bases and J by 6 bases, and 13 bases separated the two germline ends. CDR3 sequence (DNA): TGTGCCAGCAGCTTAGCGGGGTCCGGCCTGGATACGCAGTATTTT. Its protein product is CASSLAGSGLDTQYF.

This clone was detected once. The V and J genes are TRBV10-3 and TRBJ2-1; tentative D call: TRBD2 (6 bases). Per germline, CDR1 ENHRY and CDR2 SYGVKD. The CDR3 is made up of 13 amino acids. Trimming left V 10 bases short and J 5 bases short, with 15 bases between. CDR3 residues: CATGGRGNNEQFF. As DNA, the CDR3 is TGTGCCACCGGGGGTCGGGGAAACAATGAGCAGTTCTTC.

The gene calls are TRBV19 and TRBJ2-3, with D perhaps matching TRBD2 (6 bases). V was trimmed by 1 base and J by 1 base, leaving 12 bases between them. Looked up from germline, CDR1 is LNHDA and CDR2 is SQIVND (reference sequence). The CDR3 is 16 amino acids. As DNA, the CDR3 is TGTGCCAGTAGTATAGGCCGACTAGGACGCACAGATACGCAGTATTTT. This sequence encodes CASSIGRLGRTDTQYF.

A few counts support this clone. The V and J genes are TRBV5-1 and TRBJ2-1, with D tentatively TRBD1 (5 bases). The CDR3 runs to 14 residues. Germline-derived CDR1 and CDR2 are SGHRS and YFSETQ. Between the trimmed V and J ends, which lost 0 bases and 9 bases, there was a span of 13 bases. The CDR3 spells CASSLGAWGSEQFF. In nucleotides, the CDR3 is TGCGCCAGCAGCTTGGGGGCCTGGGGCAGTGAGCAGTTCTTC.

The gene calls are TRBV29-1 and TRBJ1-1; 9 nucleotides agree with TRBD1. CDR1 is SQVTM and CDR2 is ANQGSEA in the germline V gene. The CDR3 is 15 residues long. The J segment lost 4 bases and the V segment lost 1 base, leaving 7 bases of the junction unmatched. The DNA of the CDR3 is TGCAGCGTTGAAGTAGGAGTGACAGGGGGCACTGAAGCTTTCTTT. Its protein product is CSVEVGVTGGTEAFF.

The rearrangement joins TRBV19 to TRBJ1-5, with D possibly matching TRBD1 (5 bases). The CDR3 extends over 15 amino acids. Trimming shortened V by 4 bases and J by 5 bases, and 15 bases separated the two germline ends. The germline V gene encodes CDR1 LNHDA and CDR2 SQIVND (reference sequence). Written as DNA, the CDR3 is TGTGCCAGTAGTAAATCGACAGTTCCGGATCAGCCCCAGCATTTT. Translating it yields CASSKSTVPDQPQHF.

The rearrangement links TRBV7-3 to TRBJ1-5, with D unresolved. The germline gives CDR1 SGHTA, CDR2 FQGTGA. CDR3 length equals 13 residues. Trimming stripped 2 bases from V and 7 bases from J, with 9 bases between. The CDR3 DNA is TGTGCCAGCAGCTTAGGTTTGGGGCAGCCCCAGCATTTT. Protein: CASSLGLGQPQHF.

This chain uses TRBV25-1 with TRBJ1-1; D uncertain. V dropped 3 bases and J dropped 4 bases, with 24 bases sitting between them. This CDR3 is built from 18 residues. Germline CDR1 and CDR2: MGHDK and SYGVNS. The CDR3 bases are TGTGCCAGCAGTGACTCCTCCGTAAAAACGGAACACCCCACTGAAGCTTTCTTT. Translated, it gives CASSDSSVKTEHPTEAFF.

The CDR3 loop reads CASNSRADSYNEQFF. The CDR3 nucleotides read TGTGCCAGCAATTCGCGGGCCGACTCCTACAATGAGCAGTTCTTC. J is TRBJ2-1 and V is TRBV6-5, with D tentatively TRBD2 (5 bases). The V end lost 7 bases, the J end lost 0 bases, and 13 bases lay between the germline ends. The CDR3 has 15 amino acids. CDR1 is MNHEY and CDR2 is SVGAGI in the germline V gene.

As DNA, the CDR3 is TGCGCCAGCAGCCCAGGGGACAGGGATGGCTATACGCAGTATTTT. It specifies CASSPGDRDGYTQYF. This chain links TRBV5-1 with TRBJ2-3; 9 bases fit TRBD1. With V trimmed by 4 bases and J by 7 bases, 10 bases remained unmatched. The germline V gene has CDR1 SGHRS and CDR2 YFSETQ. This CDR3 contains 15 residues.

At least ten counts were recorded for this clone. The chain recombines TRBV6-1 with TRBJ1-2; TRBD1 matches 9 bases. The trim removed 9 bases at V and 7 bases at J, leaving 9 bases unmatched. This CDR3 spans 13 amino acids. The germline CDR1 and CDR2 sequences are MNHNS and SASEGT. The CDR3 sequence is CASKGGQGRGYTF. CDR3 sequence (DNA): TGTGCCAGTAAAGGGGGACAGGGACGTGGCTACACCTTC.